The 28 T cell receptor beta chains listed next were all sequenced from one sample in a study of Graves' ophthalmopathy and Graves' hyperthyroidism. RNA transcripts were the template, and TCR beta CDR3 regions were amplified from them. HTBI-primed RT-PCR formed the first round, and a multiplex PCR formed the second. MiXCR, run by TCRdb on the multiplex PCR reads, gives a single entry per CDR3 protein. The table shows around 670,000 distinct CDR3 sequences, with 40% occurring only once. The sequenced sample was peripheral blood. Source of these receptors: an adult man with Graves' ophthalmopathy.

The chain recombines TRBV29-1 with TRBJ2-5; D unresolved. The J call may be wrong; the DNA end is better matched by TRBJ2-1. CDR1 is SQVTM, CDR2 ANQGSEA, per germline. CDR3 length: 11 amino acids. CDR3 residues: CSVGLSNEQFF. As DNA, the CDR3 is TGCAGCGTTGGTTTATCGAATGAGCAGTTCTTC.

About this clonotype itself: At one boundary the junction diverges from the germline segment, which might be a read error. The chain joins TRBV7-9 to TRBJ1-1; D gene ambiguous. CDR1 SEHNR and CDR2 FQNEAQ come from the germline V gene (reference sequence). The CDR3 length is 11 residues. This CDR3 reads CASSNDIRAFF. In nucleotides, the CDR3 is TGCGCCAGCAGCAATGACATACGAGCTTTCTTT.

The table lists this clonotype with a few counts. The V call is TRBV20-1, the J call TRBJ2-7, with D possibly matching TRBD1 (6 bases). V lost 8 bases, J lost 2 bases, and 13 bases lay in between. The CDR3 is 12 residues long. Germline CDR1 reads DFQATT; CDR2 reads SNEGSKA (reference sequence). CDR3 protein: CSCGRGTYEQYF. The CDR3 nucleotides are TGCAGTTGCGGAAGGGGGACCTACGAGCAGTACTTC.

This clonotype was observed many times. The V gene is TRBV25-1, the J gene TRBJ1-2; no clear D. V lost 7 bases and J lost 4, with 7 bases in between. There are 11 residues in the CDR3. The germline V gene has CDR1 MGHDK and CDR2 SYGVNS. CDR3 bases: TGTGCCAGCACAGACGGCTATGGCTACACCTTC. Translation gives CASTDGYGYTF.

This chain links TRBV5-5 with TRBJ2-7; TRBD1 agrees at 8 bases. The CDR3 is made up of 15 amino acids. In germline, CDR1 is SGHKS, CDR2 YYEKEE (reference sequence). V shed 1 base, J shed 4 bases, and the junction held 7 bases outside the gene matches. The CDR3 here is CASSLTRTGLYEQYF. CDR3 bases: TGTGCCAGCAGCTTGACTCGGACAGGGCTGTACGAGCAGTACTTC.

This chain joins TRBV25-1 and TRBJ1-2; D remains ambiguous. V was cut by 6 bases and J by 6 bases, with 17 bases left in between. Germline V lookup: CDR1 MGHDK, CDR2 SYGVNS. This CDR3 is 14 amino acids long. Here the CDR3 DNA reads TGTGCCAGCAGCCAACAAGGAACATTCAATGGCTACACCTTC. Translation: CASSQQGTFNGYTF.

The chain carries TRBV12-3 or TRBV12-4 and TRBJ1-1; maybe TRBD1 (6 bases). The CDR3 length is 16 residues. V was shortened by 5 bases and J by 10 bases, with 26 bases between the two germline ends. CDR3 amino acids: CASSEISGTRNFGAFF. CDR3 sequence (DNA): TGTGCCAGCAGTGAAATTTCTGGGACAAGGAATTTTGGAGCTTTCTTT.

This chain connects TRBV9 to TRBJ2-7; TRBD2 matches 13 bases. V lost 3 bases to trimming and J lost 7 bases; unmatched junction nucleotides: 10. The CDR3 extends over 16 amino acids. The germline V gene has CDR1 SGDLS and CDR2 YYNGEE. The CDR3 DNA reads TGTGCCAGCAGCGCCGACGGGACTAGCGGGACTAGGGAGCAGTACTTC. Its translation: CASSADGTSGTREQYF.

This chain connects TRBV10-3 to TRBJ2-7, with 8 bases matching TRBD1. V dropped 10 bases and J dropped 2; count of bases not matched to a gene: 10. The CDR3 consists of 14 residues. CDR1 ENHRY and CDR2 SYGVKD come from the germline V gene. The CDR3 region has the DNA TGTGCCACCACAGGGGGGCCCTCTACCTACGAGCAGTACTTC. It translates to CATTGGPSTYEQYF.

V usage is TRBV25-1 and J usage is TRBJ2-7; no firm D call. This CDR3 comprises 11 residues. Germline assignment: CDR1 MGHDK and CDR2 SYGVNS. V lost 8 bases, J lost 3 bases, and 8 bases lay in between. CDR3 sequence reads: CASGNNYEQYF. In DNA form, the CDR3 reads TGTGCCAGCGGTAACAACTACGAGCAGTACTTC.

This clonotype was seen more than once but under ten times. The chain combines TRBV9 with TRBJ2-7; D is possibly TRBD1 (5 bases). The CDR3 has 16 residues. Germline values: CDR1 SGDLS, CDR2 YYNGEE. V lost 0 bases, J lost 3 bases, and 16 bases lay in between. The CDR3 protein is CASSVGQGIGGYEQYF. The CDR3 DNA sequence: TGTGCCAGCAGCGTAGGGCAGGGAATTGGTGGCTACGAGCAGTACTTC.

Remarks on this clonotype: The CDR3 does not close with the conserved phenylalanine or tryptophan, likely indicating a read error. It is unclear where the CDR3 begins or ends on the DNA, so no DNA is shown, and the CDR3 is as TCRdb lists it. The chain recombines TRBV29-1 with TRBJ1-4; TRBD1, the D gene given by the table, was not confirmed from the DNA. The CDR3 comprises 9 residues, both ends counted. Germline lookup yields CDR1 SQVTM and CDR2 ANQGSEA. This CDR3 reads CSVVAGKEL.

The chain has TRBV25-1 and TRBJ2-5; TRBD1 matches at 9 bases. CDR1 is MGHDK and CDR2 is SYGVNS in the germline V gene. After removal of 6 bases from V and 5 bases from J, the junction contained 13 bases not matched to a gene. CDR3 length: 16 amino acids. CDR3 loop: CASSLVGTGLRETQYF. The DNA for the CDR3 is TGTGCCAGCAGCTTGGTCGGGACAGGGCTGCGGGAGACCCAGTACTTC.

This clonotype appeared many times. The chain uses TRBV7-9 and TRBJ2-7, with 8 bases matching TRBD2. Trimming at V came to 5 bases and at J to 2 bases, leaving 14 bases not matched to a gene. Germline values: CDR1 SEHNR, CDR2 FQNEAQ (reference sequence). CDR3 size: 17 residues. The CDR3 DNA sequence: TGTGCCAGCAGCCTAAGGCTCTTAGCGGGGCGCCCCTACGAGCAGTACTTC. Its translation is CASSLRLLAGRPYEQYF.

This clonotype appeared many times. The chain joins TRBV11-2 to TRBJ2-5, with D perhaps matching TRBD1 or TRBD2 (5 bases each). Germline-derived CDR1 and CDR2 are SGHAT and FQNNGV. The CDR3 runs to 13 residues. V dropped 1 base and J dropped 5 bases, with 8 bases sitting between them. CDR3 loop: CASSLGGSETQYF. The CDR3 region has the DNA TGTGCCAGCAGCTTAGGGGGGAGTGAGACCCAGTACTTC.

The chain recombines TRBV29-1 with TRBJ2-3; D is undetermined. The germline CDR1 and CDR2 sequences are SQVTM and ANQGSEA. The CDR3 is 14 residues long. The V end lost 1 base, the J end lost 6 bases, and 14 bases lay between the germline ends. CDR3 sequence: CSVEGWGRSDTQYF. The CDR3 nucleotides read TGCAGCGTTGAAGGGTGGGGAAGGTCGGATACGCAGTATTTT.

The chain links TRBV11-2 to TRBJ2-3; the D is unclear. Germline assignment: CDR1 SGHAT and CDR2 FQNNGV. This CDR3 contains 15 residues. V gave up 5 bases and J gave up 0 bases, with 12 bases separating them. The CDR3 loop is CASSHPFESTDTQYF. CDR3 bases: TGTGCCAGCAGCCACCCATTCGAAAGCACAGATACGCAGTATTTT.

This chain joins TRBV19 and TRBJ1-1; D unresolved. CDR3 size: 12 residues. Germline CDR1 is LNHDA and CDR2 is SQIVND (reference sequence). V shed 4 bases and J shed 5 bases, with 8 bases lying between them. The chain's CDR3 is CASSTHGTEAFF. The CDR3 DNA follows: TGTGCCAGTAGTACCCATGGAACTGAAGCTTTCTTT.

The table lists this clonotype with a few counts. The rearrangement joins TRBV7-8 to TRBJ2-7; TRBD2 agrees at 12 bases. The CDR3 is 16 residues long. Germline V gives CDR1 SGHVS, CDR2 FQNEAQ. J lost 0 bases, V lost 5 bases, and 5 bases had no gene match. The CDR3 DNA reads as TGTGCCAGCAGCCGCCCGACTAGCGGGAGCTCCTACGAGCAGTACTTC. It translates to CASSRPTSGSSYEQYF.

There are a few counts of this clonotype. The chain is built from TRBV2 and TRBJ1-2, with a possible D match to TRBD1 (6 bases). Germline V lookup: CDR1 SNHLY, CDR2 FYNNEI. Trimming removed 3 bases at V and 12 bases at J, with 8 bases between. This CDR3 is 10 amino acids long. DNA of the CDR3: TGTGCCAGCAGTGACACAGGGAACACCTTC. Amino acid sequence: CASSDTGNTF.

This clonotype was detected ten times or more. The chain recombines TRBV19 with TRBJ1-1; D unclear. The CDR3 length is 14 residues. Germline values: CDR1 LNHDA, CDR2 SQIVND (reference sequence). Trimming stripped 3 bases from V and 3 bases from J, with 11 bases between. CDR3 nucleotides: TGTGCCAGTAGTATTCGAAACGGTTACACTGAAGCTTTCTTT. Protein sequence: CASSIRNGYTEAFF. Complete variable domain (other parts from reference TRBV19 and TRBJ1-1): DGGITQSPKYLFRKEGQNVTLSCEQNLNHDAMYWYRQDPGQGLRLIYYSQIVNDFQKGDIAEGYSVSREKKESFPLTVTSAQKNPTAFYLCASSIRNGYTEAFFGQGTRLTVV.

CDR3 residues: CASSRDRLPEAFF. CDR3 DNA sequence: TGTGCCAGCAGTAGAGACAGGCTCCCGGAAGCTTTCTTT. V is TRBV7-9 and J is TRBJ1-1, with D perhaps matching TRBD1 (6 bases). This CDR3 contains 13 residues. Trimming stripped 6 bases from V and 8 bases from J, with 16 bases between. Germline V lookup: CDR1 SEHNR, CDR2 FQNEAQ (reference sequence).

The rearrangement joins TRBV25-1 to TRBJ2-7; TRBD2 matches 11 bases. The germline V gene encodes CDR1 MGHDK and CDR2 SYGVNS. There are 16 residues in the CDR3. The V gene end was trimmed by 4 bases and the J gene end by 3 bases; junction bases not matched to a gene: 8. The CDR3 reads CASSGGLAGPNYEQYF. As DNA, the CDR3 is TGTGCCAGCAGTGGCGGACTAGCGGGTCCCAACTACGAGCAGTACTTC.

This clonotype was seen a handful of times. Here the CDR3 reads CASSQVYLGYNSPLHF. The CDR3 region has the DNA TGCGCCAGCAGCCAAGTATATTTAGGTTATAATTCACCCCTCCACTTT. The genes are TRBV4-3 and TRBJ1-6, with D unclear. Germline V gene sequence: CDR1 LGHNA, CDR2 YSLEER. The ends were cut back, 1 base at V and 4 bases at J, with 11 bases in the middle. CDR3 length equals 16 residues.

The V call is TRBV7-2, the J call TRBJ1-2, with D possibly TRBD1 on 5 matching bases. Germline CDR1 is SGHTA and CDR2 is FQGNSA. The CDR3 is 13 amino acids. The V end lost 6 bases, the J end lost 2 bases, and 10 bases lay between the germline ends. The CDR3 coding sequence is TGTGCCAGCAGTCGCTGGACAAACTATGGCTACACCTTC. This translates into CASSRWTNYGYTF. The variable domain in full, with the rest retrieved from reference TRBV7-2 and TRBJ1-2, is GAGVSQSPSNKVTEKGKDVELRCDPISGHTALYWYRQSLGQGLEFLIYFQGNSAPDKSGLPSDRFSAERTGGSVSTLTIQRTQQEDSAVYLCASSRWTNYGYTFGSGTRLTVV.

The CDR3 spells CASSFPGPGTAEQYF. CDR3 DNA: TGTGCCAGCAGTTTTCCGGGACCGGGAACGGCCGAGCAGTACTTC. The rearrangement joins TRBV7-8 to TRBJ2-7, with D possibly being TRBD1 or TRBD2 (5 bases each). This CDR3 is built from 15 residues. Trimming removed 6 bases from V and 6 bases from J, with 21 bases in between. CDR1 SGHVS and CDR2 FQNEAQ come from the germline V gene.

This clonotype was found a few times. The chain employs TRBV19 and TRBJ2-2; TRBD2 matches at 12 bases. The germline V gene has CDR1 LNHDA and CDR2 SQIVND (reference sequence). The CDR3 totals 16 residues. V lost 7 bases to trimming and J lost 7 bases; unmatched junction nucleotides: 10. The CDR3 nucleotides are TGTGCCAGTATTGGACTAGCGGGGACTAAGGGCGGGGAGCTGTTTTTT. Translated, it gives CASIGLAGTKGGELFF.

V gene TRBV29-1 combines with J gene TRBJ1-1, with D maybe TRBD1 (5 bases). This CDR3 spans 14 amino acids. The V gene's germline CDR1 is SQVTM and CDR2 ANQGSEA. Trimming shortened V by 3 bases and J by 4 bases, and 15 bases separated the two germline ends. CDR3 loop: CSVDGTSGGTEAFF. DNA for the CDR3: TGCAGCGTTGATGGGACTAGCGGAGGCACTGAAGCTTTCTTT.